These 24 T cell receptor beta chains originate from one sample sequenced in a study of blood T cell repertoires in COVID-19. The table came from immunoSEQ multiplex PCR; TCRdb's copy has only in-frame clones and leaves some out. This sample carries some 260,000 clones, around 84% of them seen once, and the ten largest clones take approximately 4.5%. Input material: PBMCs or T cells enriched from blood (not recorded which). These receptors were collected from a young man with acute COVID-19.

The gene calls are TRBV7-2 and TRBJ2-3; D ambiguous. Germline assignment: CDR1 SGHTA and CDR2 FQGNSA. The V gene lost 4 bases and the J gene lost 1 base, with 6 bases spanning the gap. The CDR3 covers 13 residues. CDR3 coding DNA: TGTGCCAGCAGCTCGCAGGGCACAGATACGCAGTATTTT. This translates into CASSSQGTDTQYF. The full variable domain, rest sourced from reference TRBV7-2 and TRBJ2-3, is GAGVSQSPSNKVTEKGKDVELRCDPISGHTALYWYRQSLGQGLEFLIYFQGNSAPDKSGLPSDRFSAERTGGSVSTLTIQRTQQEDSAVYLCASSSQGTDTQYFGPGTRLTVL.

The chain has TRBV3-1 (or the pseudogene TRBV3-2) and TRBJ1-6, with 9 bases lining up with TRBD1. The J segment lost 10 bases and the V segment lost 4 bases, leaving 2 bases of the junction unmatched. Germline CDR1 is LGHDT and CDR2 is YNNKEL (reference sequence). The CDR3 spans 13 residues. The CDR3 region has the DNA TGTGCCAGCAGCCCGGGACAGGGATCACCCCTCCACTTT. Protein product: CASSPGQGSPLHF.

This chain links TRBV6-5 with TRBJ1-1; D possibly corresponds to TRBD1 (5 bases). The CDR3 totals 12 residues. CDR1 is MNHEY and CDR2 is SVGAGI in the germline V gene. V was shortened by 8 bases and J by 0 bases, with 7 bases between the two germline ends. The CDR3 DNA reads TGTGCCAGCGGGGGGGTGAACACTGAAGCTTTCTTT. Its translation is CASGGVNTEAFF.

This chain uses TRBV19 with TRBJ1-2, with TRBD1 matching 9 bases. This CDR3 contains 15 residues. J lost 2 bases, V lost 8 bases, and 9 bases had no gene match. Germline CDR1 and CDR2: LNHDA and SQIVND (reference sequence). CDR3 bases: TGTGCCAGTGGGGGGACAGGGCCCCCCAACTATGGCTACACCTTC. It translates to CASGGTGPPNYGYTF. Full variable domain (rest looked up from reference TRBV19 and TRBJ1-2): DGGITQSPKYLFRKEGQNVTLSCEQNLNHDAMYWYRQDPGQGLRLIYYSQIVNDFQKGDIAEGYSVSREKKESFPLTVTSAQKNPTAFYLCASGGTGPPNYGYTFGSGTRLTVV.

This sequence joins TRBV3-1 (or the pseudogene TRBV3-2) and TRBJ1-1; D is possibly TRBD1 (5 bases). The CDR3 extends over 14 amino acids. CDR1 is LGHDT and CDR2 is YNNKEL in the germline V gene (reference sequence). Trimming removed 4 bases from V and 11 bases from J, with 20 bases in between. DNA for the CDR3: TGTGCCAGCAGCCTCCAAGGGGCAATCCCGGAGGCTTTCTTT. Its protein is CASSLQGAIPEAFF.

V gene TRBV11-3 combines with J gene TRBJ2-1; TRBD2 matches 9 bases. The CDR3 is 13 amino acids. V shed 0 bases and J 15 bases; nucleotides not matched to a gene: 6. Germline V gene sequence: CDR1 SGHNT, CDR2 YENEEA. DNA for the CDR3: TGTGCCAGCAGCTTAGAATCCGCGGGAGGGCCGTTCTTC. Amino acid sequence: CASSLESAGGPFF.

The chain is built from TRBV6-2 or TRBV6-3 and TRBJ2-4, with a weak D call TRBD2 (5 bases). V shed 0 bases and J shed 3 bases, with 9 bases lying between them. In germline, CDR1 is MNHEY, CDR2 SVGEGT. The CDR3 spans 15 residues. CDR3: CASSYSNSDKNIQYF. The CDR3 region has the DNA TGTGCCAGCAGTTACTCGAATAGCGACAAAAACATTCAGTACTTC.

Comments on this clone: The junction differs from germline at one of its ends, possibly a read error. This chain links TRBV7-7 with TRBJ2-5; 7 bases match TRBD2. Germline CDR1 SSHAT, CDR2 FNYEAQ (reference sequence). The CDR3 runs to 17 residues. DNA of the CDR3: TGTGCTAGCAGCTTAGGAAGCTCGGGAGGTCTCCAAGAGACCCAGTACTTC. Amino acid sequence: CASSLGSSGGLQETQYF.

This chain joins TRBV6-1 and TRBJ1-2, with a weak D call TRBD1 (6 bases). The germline V and J ends were trimmed by 1 base and 8 bases, with 14 bases remaining between them. Germline V CDR1 and CDR2: MNHNS, SASEGT. This CDR3 is 14 amino acids long. The CDR3 sequence is CASSEGTALRGYTF. The CDR3 DNA reads as TGTGCCAGCAGTGAAGGGACAGCCCTAAGAGGCTACACCTTC.

This clone was detected a few times. V gene TRBV5-4 combines with J gene TRBJ2-1; TRBD2 aligns across 12 bases. The germline CDR1 and CDR2 sequences are SGHNT and YYREEE (reference sequence). J was trimmed by 5 bases and V by 0 bases; bases with no gene match: 3. This CDR3 region has 16 residues. The CDR3 reads CASSLVRTSGNNEQFF. The CDR3 DNA reads as TGTGCCAGCAGCTTGGTTAGGACTAGCGGGAACAATGAGCAGTTCTTC. Complete variable domain (other parts from reference TRBV5-4 and TRBJ2-1): ETGVTQSPTHLIKTRGQQVTLRCSSQSGHNTVSWYQQALGQGPQFIFQYYREEENGRGNFPPRFSGLQFPNYSSELNVNALELDDSALYLCASSLVRTSGNNEQFFGPGTRLTVL.

The J gene is TRBJ1-3, the V gene TRBV6-6; weak D call: TRBD1 (6 bases). The length of the CDR3 is 16 residues. Trimming pared 2 bases from V and 0 bases from J, leaving 11 bases between. CDR1 is MNHNY and CDR2 is SVGAGI in the germline V gene (reference sequence). The CDR3 loop reads CASSYLDSSSGNTIYF. The DNA of the CDR3 is TGTGCCAGCAGTTACCTGGACAGCTCCTCTGGAAACACCATATATTTT.

V and J are TRBV6-4 and TRBJ2-6; TRBD1 agrees at 9 bases. This CDR3 is 16 amino acids long. Germline assignment: CDR1 MRHNA and CDR2 SNTAGT. V dropped 3 bases and J dropped 4; count of bases not matched to a gene: 4. The CDR3 region has the DNA TGTGCCAGCAGTGAAACAGGGGGCTCAGGGGCCAACGTCCTGACTTTC. This translates into CASSETGGSGANVLTF.

With respect to this clone: Other DNA sequences in the same sample also yield this CDR3. J is TRBJ2-7 and V is TRBV29-1; weak D call: TRBD1 (5 bases). V was shortened by 4 bases and J by 4 bases, with 8 bases between the two germline ends. Per germline, CDR1 SQVTM and CDR2 ANQGSEA. The CDR3 has 11 residues. The CDR3 DNA sequence: TGCAGCGTTGTTACAGGATACGAGCAGTACGTC. Translated: CSVVTGYEQYV.

The rearrangement joins TRBV4-1 to TRBJ2-1, with D unresolved. The germline V gene has CDR1 MGHRA and CDR2 YSYEKL. This CDR3 contains 15 residues. V was trimmed by 2 bases and J by 2 bases, leaving 10 bases between them. CDR3 loop: CASSQNPGPYNEQFF. The CDR3 DNA reads as TGCGCCAGCAGCCAAAACCCGGGTCCCTACAATGAGCAGTTCTTC.

J is TRBJ2-1 and V is TRBV29-1; 12 positions agree with TRBD2. The CDR3 extends over 13 amino acids. The junction had 3 bases not matched to a gene; V was cut back by 6 bases and J by 6 bases. CDR1 is SQVTM, CDR2 ANQGSEA, per germline. The CDR3 reads CSVLGLAGNEQFF. DNA of the CDR3: TGCAGCGTCTTGGGACTAGCGGGCAATGAGCAGTTCTTC.

V gene TRBV3-1 (or the pseudogene TRBV3-2) combines with J gene TRBJ1-6; TRBD1 might be the D (5 bases). The V gene's germline CDR1 is LGHDT and CDR2 YNNKEL (reference sequence). The CDR3 is made up of 15 amino acids. The germline V and J ends were trimmed by 0 bases and 5 bases, with 8 bases remaining between them. CDR3 nucleotides: TGTGCCAGCAGCCAAGACGGGGGAAATAATTCACCCCTCCACTTT. Protein: CASSQDGGNNSPLHF.

The chain carries TRBV28 and TRBJ2-3; 10 bases fit TRBD2. The ends lost 7 bases at V and 10 bases at J; junction bases unmatched: 14. Germline lookup yields CDR1 MDHEN and CDR2 SYDVKM. The CDR3 spans 15 residues. CDR3 in amino acids: CASTEAGGRSHAQYF. As DNA, the CDR3 is TGTGCCAGCACCGAAGCGGGGGGGCGGTCTCATGCGCAGTATTTT.

V gene TRBV5-1 combines with J gene TRBJ2-2; 8 bases agree with TRBD2. Germline assignment: CDR1 SGHRS and CDR2 YFSETQ. V lost 3 bases to trimming and J lost 0 bases; unmatched junction nucleotides: 7. The CDR3 totals 17 residues. DNA for the CDR3: TGCGCCAGCAGCTATGACCTAGCGGGTTCGAACACCGGGGAGCTGTTTTTT. As protein: CASSYDLAGSNTGELFF.

The count of this clone is one. V usage is TRBV28 and J usage is TRBJ2-4; 8 bases map to TRBD1. The V and J ends lost 8 bases and 9 bases, in that order; junction bases with no gene match: 9. CDR3 length: 13 amino acids. Per the germline V gene, CDR1 is MDHEN and CDR2 is SYDVKM. Here the CDR3 DNA reads TGTGCCAGCGAAGGACAGGGCAAGGTCATTCAGTACTTC. Translation gives CASEGQGKVIQYF.

The chain links TRBV11-3 to TRBJ1-1; 8 bases are shared with TRBD1. CDR1 SGHNT and CDR2 YENEEA come from the germline V gene. The CDR3 totals 16 residues. V shed 6 bases and J 4 bases; nucleotides not matched to a gene: 13. CDR3 nucleotides: TGTGCCAGCAGTTTGACCGGACAGGGAATAGGCACTGAAGCTTTCTTT. As protein: CASSLTGQGIGTEAFF. Drawing the rest from reference TRBV11-3 and TRBJ1-1, the complete variable domain is EAGVVQSPRYKIIEKKQPVAFWCNPISGHNTLYWYLQNLGQGPELLIRYENEEAVDDSQLPKDRFSAERLKGVDSTLKIQPAELGDSAVYLCASSLTGQGIGTEAFFGQGTRLTVV.

This sequence joins TRBV7-3 and TRBJ2-3; 14 bases line up with TRBD2. Per the germline V gene, CDR1 is SGHTA and CDR2 is FQGTGA. V lost 2 bases to trimming and J lost 5 bases; unmatched junction nucleotides: 0. The length of the CDR3 is 15 residues. The CDR3 is CASSLGLAGGDTQYF. CDR3 sequence (DNA): TGTGCCAGCAGCTTAGGACTAGCGGGAGGAGATACGCAGTATTTT.

This chain joins TRBV9 and TRBJ2-5; 11 bases match TRBD2. Trimming cost V 2 bases and J 1 base; bases outside gene matches: 10. Germline V CDR1 and CDR2: SGDLS, YYNGEE. The CDR3 sequence is 18 residues long. Here the CDR3 reads CASSVTPGTSGLQETQYF. The CDR3 DNA reads as TGTGCCAGCAGCGTTACTCCCGGGACTAGCGGCCTCCAAGAGACCCAGTACTTC.

For this clone: Germline is not matched at one junction end, which may reflect a read error. The chain employs TRBV12-3 or TRBV12-4 and TRBJ1-5; no reliable D call. CDR3 length: 12 amino acids. The CDR3 protein is CASSPEAGASDF. The CDR3 DNA sequence: TGTGCCAGCAGTCCAGAAGCGGGTGCCTCTGATTTT.

The CDR3 region is CASSISGSNTEAFF. CDR3 sequence (DNA): TGTGCCAGTAGTATTTCAGGGTCCAACACTGAAGCTTTCTTT. The V gene is TRBV19, the J gene TRBJ1-1; maybe TRBD1 (5 bases). CDR3 length equals 14 residues. Germline loops: CDR1 LNHDA, CDR2 SQIVND (reference sequence). V was cut by 3 bases and J by 2 bases, with 10 bases left in between.